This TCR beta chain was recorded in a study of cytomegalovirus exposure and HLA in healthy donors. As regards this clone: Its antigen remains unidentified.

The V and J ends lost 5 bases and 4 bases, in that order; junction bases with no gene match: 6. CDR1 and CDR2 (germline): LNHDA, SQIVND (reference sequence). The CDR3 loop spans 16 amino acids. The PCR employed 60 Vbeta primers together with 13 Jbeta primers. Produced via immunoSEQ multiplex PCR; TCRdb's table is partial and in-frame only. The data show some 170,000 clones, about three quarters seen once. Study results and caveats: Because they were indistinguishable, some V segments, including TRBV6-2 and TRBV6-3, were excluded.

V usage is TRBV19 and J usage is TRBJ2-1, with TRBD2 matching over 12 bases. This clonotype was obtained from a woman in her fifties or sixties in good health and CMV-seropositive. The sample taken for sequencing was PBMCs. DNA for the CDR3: TGTGCCAGTAGTTCCGGACTAGCGGGGAGATACAATGAGCAGTTCTTC. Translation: CASSSGLAGRYNEQFF.